This T cell receptor beta chain was sequenced in a study of blood T cells in healthy people across ages. The CDR3 runs to 11 residues. CDR1 and CDR2 (germline): SQVTM, ANQGSEA. The V and J ends lost 5 bases and 4 bases respectively, with 8 bases between them. Next came a second PCR, run for about 6 to 12 cycles, which used a sample-barcoded 5' primer along with a J-beta primer mix. MiXCR, run by TCRdb on the 5' RACE reads, gives a single entry per CDR3 protein. The repertoire holds 1.5 million or so distinct CDR3 sequences, with approximately 42% as singletons. Healthy Russian Caucasian donors spanned ages about 6 to 90 years. Roughly 10 milliliters was the volume of peripheral blood drawn from each donor. In each sample, at least 7 million PBMCs were isolated. Whole-study findings and limits: The long-lived group displayed more naive CD4+ cells, plus higher diversity, than the aged donors did.

This clonotype has only a few counts. Its antigen is not known. Sequenced sample: blood. The clonotype was recovered from a woman between 18 and 30 years old in good health. V is TRBV29-1 and J is TRBJ1-1; the D is unclear. CDR3 sequence: CSVHTGTEAFF. DNA of the CDR3: TGCAGCGTTCACACGGGCACTGAAGCTTTCTTT.